Below are 14 T cell receptor beta chains sequenced from a single sample in a study of Ad26.COV2.S vaccination and SARS-CoV-2 variants. Documented treatment: around 19 received Ad26.COV2.S at low or high dose, single or two shots; about five received placebo; per-sample allocation not given. Sampling was done on day 63 after the first vaccine or placebo injection. Clones were read by immunoSEQ multiplex PCR, and TCRdb kept only the in-frame ones, dropping some. Of 300,000 to 350,000 clones in the sample, roughly 80% were seen once. The sequenced sample was peripheral blood, obtained in a trial of Ad26.COV2.S vaccine versus placebo. These TCRs come from a person aged 18-65 years who received the Ad26.COV2.S COVID-19 vaccine or a placebo.

CDR3 in amino acids: CASSEARGHQPQHF. CDR3 bases: TGTGCCAGCAGTGAAGCGCGGGGTCATCAGCCCCAGCATTTT. The chain has TRBV2 and TRBJ1-5; D not certain. This CDR3 is built from 14 residues. Trimming left V 0 bases short and J 5 bases short, with 8 bases between. Per germline, CDR1 SNHLY and CDR2 FYNNEI.

The rearrangement uses TRBV15 and TRBJ1-3, with D hard to call. Germline CDR1 LNHNV, CDR2 YYDKDF (reference sequence). The CDR3 has 13 amino acids. V was clipped by 3 bases and J by 8 bases, with 11 bases between them. The DNA for the CDR3 is TGTGCCACCAGCAGTGTGGGCCGGGACACCATATATTTT. Its protein is CATSSVGRDTIYF.

V and J are TRBV19 and TRBJ1-1; D is possibly TRBD1 (5 bases). Germline loops: CDR1 LNHDA, CDR2 SQIVND (reference sequence). The CDR3 runs to 15 residues. Trimming removed 2 bases at V and 4 bases at J, with 14 bases between. The CDR3 here is CASSIQSQGITEAFF. As DNA, the CDR3 is TGTGCCAGTAGTATACAGTCCCAGGGTATCACTGAAGCTTTCTTT.

CDR3 nucleotides: TGTGCCAGTAGTACGGGTGGCAGGGGCAATCAGCCCCAGCATTTT. This gives the protein CASSTGGRGNQPQHF. The genes are TRBV19 and TRBJ1-5; TRBD1 might be the D (5 bases). This CDR3 region has 15 residues. Trimming shortened V by 4 bases and J by 2 bases, and 12 bases separated the two germline ends. Germline V gives CDR1 LNHDA, CDR2 SQIVND (reference sequence).

This chain joins TRBV11-2 and TRBJ1-1; 9 positions agree with TRBD1. CDR1 is SGHAT, CDR2 FQNNGV, per germline. The junction had 9 bases not matched to a gene; V was cut back by 5 bases and J by 5 bases. The CDR3 extends over 15 amino acids. Here the CDR3 DNA reads TGTGCCAGCAGCCCCTCGACAGGGGGTTATACTGAAGCTTTCTTT. It is translated as CASSPSTGGYTEAFF.

The chain employs TRBV28 and TRBJ1-1; tentative D call: TRBD1 (6 bases). With 6 bases removed from V and 2 bases from J, the gap between germline ends came to 13 bases. Germline V CDR1 and CDR2: MDHEN, SYDVKM. The CDR3 covers 14 residues. CDR3 sequence: CASRDSLFNTEAFF. The CDR3 coding sequence is TGTGCCAGCAGGGACAGTTTATTTAACACTGAAGCTTTCTTT.

This chain links TRBV28 with TRBJ1-5; D gene uncertain. The CDR3 has 13 residues. Trimming stripped 5 bases from V and 6 bases from J, with 11 bases between. Germline V CDR1 and CDR2: MDHEN, SYDVKM. DNA of the CDR3: TGTGCCAGCAGTCTCTTGCCGGGTCAGCCCCAGCATTTT. Residues: CASSLLPGQPQHF.

The chain links TRBV2 to TRBJ2-7, with 10 bases aligning to TRBD2. Losses at the gene ends were 6 bases for V and 4 bases for J; bases not matched to a gene: 6. Germline V gene data show CDR1 as SNHLY and CDR2 as FYNNEI. CDR3 size: 14 residues. The CDR3: CASRASSGGYEQYF. The CDR3 DNA reads as TGTGCCAGCAGGGCGTCTAGCGGGGGTTACGAGCAGTACTTC. Full variable domain (missing parts from reference TRBV2 and TRBJ2-7): EPEVTQTPSHQVTQMGQEVILRCVPISNHLYFYWYRQILGQKVEFLVSFYNNEISEKSEIFDDQFSVERPDGSNFTLKIRSTKLEDSAMYFCASRASSGGYEQYFGPGTRLTVT.

V gene TRBV7-9 combines with J gene TRBJ2-3, with D possibly matching TRBD2 (6 bases). The CDR3 covers 16 residues. Germline V gene lookup returns CDR1 SEHNR and CDR2 FQNEAQ (reference sequence). V lost 1 base and J lost 0, with 11 bases in between. CDR3 DNA: TGTGCCAGCAGCTTAGGGCTAGCGATCAGCACAGATACGCAGTATTTT. Protein product: CASSLGLAISTDTQYF.

Concerning this clone itself: Other DNA variants within this sample encode the same CDR3. The chain uses TRBV28 and TRBJ1-4; no clear D gene. V dropped 4 bases and J dropped 0 bases, with 9 bases sitting between them. Germline V lookup: CDR1 MDHEN, CDR2 SYDVKM. This CDR3 contains 15 residues. The CDR3 DNA reads TGTGCCAGCAGTTCCCTGTCGACAACTAATGAAAAACTGTTTTTT. This gives the protein CASSSLSTTNEKLFF. The full variable domain, rest sourced from reference TRBV28 and TRBJ1-4, is DVKVTQSSRYLVKRTGEKVFLECVQDMDHENMFWYRQDPGLGLRLIYFSYDVKMKEKGDIPEGYSVSREKKERFSLILESASTNQTSMYLCASSSLSTTNEKLFFGSGTQLSVL.

The chain uses TRBV13 and TRBJ2-3; TRBD1 aligns across 8 bases. The length of the CDR3 is 15 residues. CDR1 is PRHDT and CDR2 is FYEKMQ in the germline V gene (reference sequence). V was clipped by 4 bases and J by 4 bases; unmatched bases: 7. CDR3 coding DNA: TGTGCCAGCAGCTCCGGACAGGGAGTGTCAGATACGCAGTATTTT. Its protein product is CASSSGQGVSDTQYF.

V is TRBV5-1 and J is TRBJ1-1; 8 nucleotides align to TRBD1. CDR3 size: 14 residues. The junction had 6 bases not matched to a gene; V was cut back by 4 bases and J by 4 bases. Germline CDR1 is SGHRS and CDR2 is YFSETQ. In DNA, the CDR3 is TGCGCCAGCAGCCCTACAGGGGGTGGCACTGAAGCTTTCTTT. It is translated as CASSPTGGGTEAFF. The whole variable domain, filled in from reference TRBV5-1 and TRBJ1-1, reads KAGVTQTPRYLIKTRGQQVTLSCSPISGHRSVSWYQQTPGQGLQFLFEYFSETQRNKGNFPGRFSGRQFSNSRSEMNVSTLELGDSALYLCASSPTGGGTEAFFGQGTRLTVV.

Comments on this clone: This same CDR3 is encoded by further DNA sequences in the sample. Here the CDR3 DNA reads TGTGCCAGCAGCGTGGGACAGGGGAACTATGGCTACACCTTC. Translating it yields CASSVGQGNYGYTF. The gene calls are TRBV9 and TRBJ1-2; the match to TRBD1 covers 10 bases. J lost 2 bases, V lost 2 bases, and 0 bases had no gene match. This CDR3 has 14 residues. Germline V CDR1 and CDR2: SGDLS, YYNGEE.

This chain joins TRBV12-3 or TRBV12-4 and TRBJ1-1; D is unclear. Between the trimmed V and J ends, which lost 9 bases and 1 base, there was a span of 9 bases. The CDR3 runs 12 residues. DNA for the CDR3: TGTGCCAGTAGACCCGGGAACACTGAAGCTTTCTTT. As protein: CASRPGNTEAFF.